This passage covers 20 T cell receptor beta chains from one sample sequenced in a study of T cells expressing NK-cell markers. TCRdb re-called the 5' RACE reads; every CDR3 protein appears as one record, without DNA. The sample has about 160,000 distinct CDR3 sequences, and its top ten clones hold about a fifth. The sequenced sample consisted of blood T cells: a sorted CD56 or NKG2C T cell subset, CD4+ or CD8+ T cells, or bulk PBMC T cells (not recorded which). The receptors stem from a woman aged 18 to 75 in good health.

The gene calls are TRBV20-1 and TRBJ2-3; TCRdb reports TRBD2, a call that lacks DNA to check it against. The CDR3 is 20 residues long. Per the germline V gene, CDR1 is DFQATT and CDR2 is SNEGSKA (reference sequence). Here the CDR3 reads CSANTPISSGSINLADTQYF.

The gene calls are TRBV2 and TRBJ1-6; the D call of TRBD1 rests on TCRdb alone, since no DNA is present to check it. CDR1 is SNHLY and CDR2 is FYNNEI in the germline V gene. The CDR3 length is 13 residues. The CDR3 protein is CASSGGQNSPLHF. The complete variable domain, with remaining parts taken from reference TRBV2 and TRBJ1-6, reads EPEVTQTPSHQVTQMGQEVILRCVPISNHLYFYWYRQILGQKVEFLVSFYNNEISEKSEIFDDQFSVERPDGSNFTLKIRSTKLEDSAMYFCASSGGQNSPLHFGNGTRLTVT.

This chain joins TRBV14 and TRBJ2-5; lacking DNA, the TRBD2 call made by TCRdb goes unchecked. The CDR3 has 18 residues. Germline loops: CDR1 SGHDN, CDR2 FVKESK. This chain's CDR3 is CASSQDPRTSGGGETQYF. Drawing the rest from reference TRBV14 and TRBJ2-5, the complete variable domain is EAGVTQFPSHSVIEKGQTVTLRCDPISGHDNLYWYRRVMGKEIKFLLHFVKESKQDESGMPNNRFLAERTGGTYSTLKVQPAELEDSGVYFCASSQDPRTSGGGETQYFGPGTRLLVL.

The chain links TRBV9 to TRBJ1-3. The CDR3 is 16 amino acids. Germline CDR1 is SGDLS and CDR2 is YYNGEE. CDR3 sequence reads: CASSVEGRVSGNTIYF.

The chain uses TRBV30 and TRBJ2-1; TCRdb returns TRBD1, unconfirmable since there is no DNA. The CDR3 spans 17 residues. Germline CDR1 GTSNPN, CDR2 SVGIG (reference sequence). This chain's CDR3 is CAWRGLIPGVSYNEQFF. The full variable domain, with the rest looked up from reference TRBV30 and TRBJ2-1, is SQTIHQWPATLVQPVGSPLSLECTVEGTSNPNLYWYRQAAGRGLQLLFYSVGIGQISSEVPQNLSASRPQDRQFILSSKKLLLSDSGFYLCAWRGLIPGVSYNEQFFGPGTRLTVL.

V and J are TRBV9 and TRBJ2-1. The CDR3 loop spans 13 amino acids. Germline CDR1 is SGDLS and CDR2 is YYNGEE. The CDR3 loop is CASSVYLYNEQFF.

The chain carries TRBV7-8 and TRBJ1-1; TCRdb's D gene call, TRBD1, goes unchecked for lack of DNA. CDR3 length: 17 amino acids. Germline V gives CDR1 SGHVS, CDR2 FQNEAQ. The CDR3 here is CASSSPGTAKQGTEAFF.

The chain has TRBV3-1 and TRBJ1-1; as DNA is missing, the TRBD1 call by TCRdb cannot be tested. CDR1 LGHDT and CDR2 YNNKEL come from the germline V gene (reference sequence). This CDR3 is built from 15 residues. The CDR3 here is CASSQHGAGNTEAFF.

The chain is built from TRBV5-1 and TRBJ1-1; the D call from TCRdb, TRBD1, cannot be confirmed without DNA. The V gene's germline CDR1 is SGHRS and CDR2 YFSETQ. There are 16 residues in the CDR3. CDR3 in amino acids: CASSLNPVPGDTEAFF.

The V gene is TRBV9, the J gene TRBJ2-1. This CDR3 comprises 16 residues. Germline V lookup: CDR1 SGDLS, CDR2 YYNGEE. The CDR3 is CASSVATGSSYNEQFF.

This chain uses TRBV12-3 or TRBV12-4 with TRBJ2-1; checking the TCRdb D call of TRBD2 is not possible without DNA. The CDR3 has 18 residues. The CDR3: CASSRGRLDSRPHNEQFF.

CDR3 protein: CATSRVASGQETQYF. The gene calls are TRBV15 and TRBJ2-5; TCRdb gives TRBD2 as the D gene, but with no DNA this cannot be confirmed. CDR1 LNHNV and CDR2 YYDKDF come from the germline V gene (reference sequence). The CDR3 sequence is 15 residues long.

The J gene is TRBJ2-1, the V gene TRBV29-1; lacking DNA, the TRBD2 call made by TCRdb goes unchecked. Germline V CDR1 and CDR2: SQVTM, ANQGSEA. This CDR3 contains 14 residues. The CDR3 loop is CSVKREVTYNEQFF.

This chain uses TRBV11-2 with TRBJ2-4; TCRdb outputs TRBD1, but without DNA this stays unchecked. The CDR3 has 16 amino acids. Germline V CDR1 and CDR2: SGHAT, FQNNGV. The CDR3 loop is CASSFQPGSSKNIQYF. The full variable domain, completed using reference TRBV11-2 and TRBJ2-4, is EAGVAQSPRYKIIEKRQSVAFWCNPISGHATLYWYQQILGQGPKLLIQFQNNGVVDDSQLPKDRFSAERLKGVDSTLKIQPAKLEDSAVYLCASSFQPGSSKNIQYFGAGTRLSVL.

This chain joins TRBV5-1 and TRBJ2-2; no DNA is available, so the TRBD2 call from TCRdb remains unchecked. Germline lookup yields CDR1 SGHRS and CDR2 YFSETQ. This CDR3 spans 17 amino acids. The CDR3 sequence is CASTRPTSGTNTGELFF.

The chain employs TRBV12-3 or TRBV12-4 and TRBJ1-4; TCRdb's assignment of TRBD1 cannot be checked, as there is no DNA. This CDR3 region has 14 residues. The CDR3 region is CASSLTGGGEKLFF.

The CDR3 sequence is CAWSYTTGRQYF. The chain couples TRBV30 to TRBJ2-7. The CDR3 totals 12 residues. Per the germline V gene, CDR1 is GTSNPN and CDR2 is SVGIG (reference sequence). The full variable domain, completed using reference TRBV30 and TRBJ2-7, is SQTIHQWPATLVQPVGSPLSLECTVEGTSNPNLYWYRQAAGRGLQLLFYSVGIGQISSEVPQNLSASRPQDRQFILSSKKLLLSDSGFYLCAWSYTTGRQYFGPGTRLTVT.

The chain couples TRBV24-1 to TRBJ2-5; the D call of TRBD1 rests on TCRdb alone, since no DNA is present to check it. Per the germline V gene, CDR1 is KGHDR and CDR2 is SFDVKD. The CDR3 sequence is 16 residues long. The CDR3 spells CATSVAGTTLGETQYF.

The chain joins TRBV12-3 or TRBV12-4 to TRBJ2-3; no DNA is available, so the TRBD2 call from TCRdb remains unchecked. This CDR3 has 14 amino acids. The CDR3 sequence is CASSHALGPDTQYF.

The chain joins TRBV25-1 to TRBJ2-2; TCRdb reports TRBD1, a call that lacks DNA to check it against. CDR1 MGHDK and CDR2 SYGVNS come from the germline V gene. The CDR3 is 15 residues long. The CDR3: CASSGLDRAAGELFF.